The 11 T cell receptor beta chains reported below all come from one sample, sequenced in a study of blood T cell repertoires in COVID-19 (dated by TCRdb to 2020 to 2022). The library was generated by the immunoSEQ multiplex PCR assay. Imported from immuneACCESS, the table was reduced by TCRdb to in-frame sequences with V and J called. These copies leave out some clones; in studies compared against another copy, an unresolved V gene accounts for under half, and the cause of the remainder is not known. This sample has about 330,000 clones in its table, and more than 70% of those were observed once. The ten largest make up around 1.5% of the sample. Sequencing was carried out using peripheral blood. The receptors here all came from a woman aged 45-59 years with acute or convalescent COVID-19.

The chain couples TRBV29-1 to TRBJ2-7; TRBD2 matches 7 bases. The germline CDR1 and CDR2 sequences are SQVTM and ANQGSEA. V lost 0 bases to trimming and J lost 0 bases; unmatched junction nucleotides: 8. CDR3 size: 16 residues. The CDR3 loop reads CSVEDNTSASSYEQYF. The CDR3 bases are TGCAGCGTTGAAGATAATACTAGCGCGAGCTCCTACGAGCAGTACTTC.

In DNA form, the CDR3 reads TGTGCCAGCAGTTTGGGCAGCGGGAGAGGAGATACGCAGTATTTT. Translated, it gives CASSLGSGRGDTQYF. V gene TRBV27 combines with J gene TRBJ2-3; TRBD2 matches at 8 bases. Per the germline V gene, CDR1 is MNHEY and CDR2 is SMNVEV (reference sequence). This CDR3 spans 15 amino acids. Trimming cost V 3 bases and J 5 bases; bases outside gene matches: 7.

The CDR3 sequence: CASSRAGGYTF. As DNA, the CDR3 is TGTGCCAGCAGTAGGGCGGGGGGCTACACCTTC. V usage is TRBV12-3 or TRBV12-4 and J usage is TRBJ1-2; D gene ambiguous. V shed 5 bases and J shed 8 bases, with 9 bases lying between them. This CDR3 has 11 amino acids.

Only one count was recorded for this clone. The CDR3 bases are TGTGCCAGCAGCGTAGGACTAGCGGGAGGAGGACAAGAGACCCAGTACTTC. It codes for CASSVGLAGGGQETQYF. The chain uses TRBV9 and TRBJ2-5; 13 bases agree with TRBD2. CDR3 size: 17 residues. Germline CDR1 is SGDLS and CDR2 is YYNGEE. With V trimmed by 0 bases and J by 2 bases, 4 bases remained unmatched.

V and J are TRBV5-1 and TRBJ1-1, with 10 bases matching TRBD1. The CDR3 consists of 15 residues. V dropped 3 bases and J dropped 0; count of bases not matched to a gene: 2. The germline V gene encodes CDR1 SGHRS and CDR2 YFSETQ. The CDR3 nucleotides are TGCGCCAGCAGCTGGGGACAGGGGATGAACACTGAAGCTTTCTTT. Its translation: CASSWGQGMNTEAFF.

This clone was seen once. The rearrangement links TRBV18 to TRBJ2-5; 8 bases agree with TRBD1. Germline V gives CDR1 KGHSH, CDR2 LQKENI. The CDR3 is 14 residues long. Trimming at V came to 6 bases and at J to 4 bases, leaving 7 bases not matched to a gene. CDR3 coding DNA: TGTGCCAGCTCTCCCGGACAGGGCCGAGAGACCCAGTACTTC. Translation gives CASSPGQGRETQYF.

This clone has only a few counts. This rearrangement joins TRBV28 to TRBJ2-1, with D maybe TRBD1 (5 bases). This CDR3 has 12 amino acids. V was trimmed by 5 bases and J by 9 bases, leaving 11 bases between them. Germline values: CDR1 MDHEN, CDR2 SYDVKM. The CDR3 nucleotides are TGTGCCAGCAGTCCACGACAGCTTGAGCAGTTCTTC. Encoded protein: CASSPRQLEQFF.

The chain is built from TRBV5-1 and TRBJ2-3, with a tentative D call TRBD2 (5 bases). This CDR3 has 12 residues. Trimming removed 3 bases from V and 6 bases from J, with 8 bases in between. Germline V gene lookup returns CDR1 SGHRS and CDR2 YFSETQ. CDR3 sequence: CASSSGWDTQYF. The CDR3 DNA is TGCGCCAGCAGCTCGGGGTGGGATACGCAGTATTTT.

The chain has TRBV19 and TRBJ1-2; D might be TRBD1 (6 bases). The CDR3 runs to 16 residues. Deletions cut 7 bases from V and 1 base from J, with 19 bases between. Germline CDR1 LNHDA, CDR2 SQIVND (reference sequence). Written as DNA, the CDR3 is TGTGCCAGTAATCTGGGGAGACAGGCTTTTAACTATGGCTACACCTTC. Its translation is CASNLGRQAFNYGYTF.

The rearrangement links TRBV7-8 to TRBJ2-7; TRBD2 agrees at 8 bases. The V and J ends lost 0 bases and 4 bases, in that order; junction bases with no gene match: 8. The V gene's germline CDR1 is SGHVS and CDR2 FQNEAQ. The CDR3 loop spans 16 amino acids. The CDR3 loop reads CASSLALVSGRYEQYF. CDR3 nucleotides: TGTGCCAGCAGCTTAGCCTTAGTGAGCGGGAGATACGAGCAGTACTTC.

V and J are TRBV5-4 and TRBJ2-7; 8 bases are a match to TRBD1. V trimming: 5 bases; J trimming: 3 bases; junction bases outside the gene matches: 10. The CDR3 loop spans 15 amino acids. Germline V gene lookup returns CDR1 SGHNT and CDR2 YYREEE (reference sequence). CDR3 sequence: CASSSPRDRSYEQYF. For the CDR3, the DNA is TGTGCCAGCAGTTCCCCACGGGACAGGAGCTACGAGCAGTACTTC.